These 21 T cell receptor beta chains were all obtained from the same sample, sequenced in a study of cytomegalovirus exposure and HLA in healthy donors. Vbeta (60) and Jbeta (13) primers were used in the PCR. Clones were sequenced by immunoSEQ multiplex PCR, and TCRdb holds only the in-frame ones, with some missing. Recorded for this sample: approximately 200,000 clones. Source material: PBMCs. The receptors originated from a boy aged 10-17 years in good health and CMV-seronegative.

The V and J genes are TRBV4-2 and TRBJ1-1, with unresolved D. V gave up 0 bases and J gave up 5 bases, with 4 bases separating them. The length of the CDR3 is 12 residues. Germline CDR1 reads LGHNA; CDR2 reads YNFKEQ. CDR3 loop: CASSQDQTEAFF. DNA for the CDR3: TGTGCCAGCAGCCAAGATCAGACTGAAGCTTTCTTT.

The chain combines TRBV6-5 with TRBJ1-5; 9 positions match TRBD1. Unmatched junction bases numbered 6, after V lost 6 bases and J lost 3 bases. From germline, CDR1 is MNHEY and CDR2 SVGAGI. The CDR3 length is 15 residues. The CDR3 is CASRGQGPNNQPQHF. CDR3 DNA sequence: TGTGCCAGCAGAGGACAGGGGCCCAACAATCAGCCCCAGCATTTT.

This rearrangement joins TRBV25-1 to TRBJ1-2, with 8 bases aligning to TRBD1. The CDR3 is 15 amino acids. V lost 1 base to trimming and J lost 6 bases; unmatched junction nucleotides: 7. Germline-derived CDR1 and CDR2 are MGHDK and SYGVNS. CDR3 amino acids: CASSEFRTGLNGYTF. The CDR3 region has the DNA TGTGCCAGCAGTGAATTCCGGACAGGGTTGAATGGCTACACCTTC.

The CDR3 DNA reads as TGTGCCAGCAGTGGCCCCGGCGGGGGTCTTGGGACAGATACGCAGTATTTT. It is translated as CASSGPGGGLGTDTQYF. The gene calls are TRBV2 and TRBJ2-3, with 7 bases identical to TRBD2. Germline V gives CDR1 SNHLY, CDR2 FYNNEI. V gave up 4 bases and J gave up 3 bases; unmatched junction bases: 13. CDR3 length equals 17 residues.

The J gene is TRBJ2-1, the V gene TRBV2; D is possibly TRBD1 (5 bases). This CDR3 is 15 amino acids long. Per the germline V gene, CDR1 is SNHLY and CDR2 is FYNNEI. V dropped 2 bases and J dropped 13 bases, with 21 bases sitting between them. The CDR3: CASSESGLGAVGQFF. The CDR3 coding sequence is TGTGCCAGCAGTGAATCTGGGCTAGGGGCGGTCGGACAGTTCTTC.

The genes are TRBV28 and TRBJ1-1; possibly TRBD1 for D (6 bases). V was shortened by 6 bases and J by 0 bases, with 23 bases between the two germline ends. Germline CDR1 MDHEN, CDR2 SYDVKM. The CDR3 is 18 amino acids. The CDR3 DNA follows: TGTGCCAGCAGCTTCCCAAGGGCACAGGGTAACATGAACACTGAAGCTTTCTTT. Its translation is CASSFPRAQGNMNTEAFF.

CDR3 sequence reads: CASSPLRSSYEQYF. CDR3 DNA: TGTGCCAGCAGCCCGCTCCGGTCGTCCTACGAGCAGTACTTC. The genes are TRBV6-6 and TRBJ2-7; D gene ambiguous. This CDR3 is 14 amino acids long. V was cut by 6 bases and J by 1 base, with 13 bases left in between. CDR1 and CDR2 from the germline V gene are MNHNY and SVGAGI (reference sequence).

This chain connects TRBV5-1 to TRBJ2-3; D uncertain. Looked up from germline, CDR1 is SGHRS and CDR2 is YFSETQ. Between the trimmed V and J ends, which lost 5 bases and 0 bases, there was a span of 10 bases. The CDR3 spans 14 residues. DNA of the CDR3: TGCGCCAGCAGACAGAGCCCTAGCACAGATACGCAGTATTTT. It is translated as CASRQSPSTDTQYF.

J is TRBJ1-5 and V is TRBV7-8, with D maybe TRBD1 (5 bases). V lost 1 base, J lost 3 bases, and 13 bases lay in between. Germline V CDR1 and CDR2: SGHVS, FQNEAQ. The CDR3 sequence is 16 residues long. The CDR3 DNA is TGTGCCAGCAGCTTAGTCGGGGGAGGCGACAATCAGCCCCAGCATTTT. Amino acid sequence: CASSLVGGGDNQPQHF.

The chain is built from TRBV27 and TRBJ2-3; D is possibly TRBD2 (5 bases). The CDR3 loop spans 15 amino acids. Looked up from germline, CDR1 is MNHEY and CDR2 is SMNVEV (reference sequence). Trimming cost V 4 bases and J 0 bases, with 11 bases left between them. CDR3 loop: CASSSGISSTDTQYF. In DNA form, the CDR3 reads TGTGCCAGCAGTTCGGGAATTTCTAGCACAGATACGCAGTATTTT.

The chain combines TRBV13 with TRBJ1-4; D uncertain. Looked up from germline, CDR1 is PRHDT and CDR2 is FYEKMQ (reference sequence). This CDR3 region has 15 residues. Trimming removed 5 bases from V and 3 bases from J, with 13 bases in between. The CDR3 DNA sequence: TGTGCCAGCAGCACCTTCGGGGATTCTAATGAAAAACTGTTTTTT. Protein sequence: CASSTFGDSNEKLFF.

The V call is TRBV25-1, the J call TRBJ1-1, with TRBD1 matching 7 bases. Losses at the gene ends were 3 bases for V and 7 bases for J; bases not matched to a gene: 2. Germline CDR1 is MGHDK and CDR2 is SYGVNS. The CDR3 consists of 12 residues. The CDR3 DNA sequence: TGTGCCAGCAGTGAGGGACAGAGTGAAGCTTTCTTT. It codes for CASSEGQSEAFF.

The chain couples TRBV11-2 to TRBJ1-1; 8 bases fit TRBD1. The trim removed 4 bases at V and 5 bases at J, leaving 6 bases unmatched. Germline V gene sequence: CDR1 SGHAT, CDR2 FQNNGV. The CDR3 is made up of 14 amino acids. The CDR3, as DNA: TGTGCCAGCAGCTCCGACAGGGGACGTACTGAAGCTTTCTTT. This gives the protein CASSSDRGRTEAFF.

The chain links TRBV4-3 to TRBJ1-3; no clear D. Trimming shortened V by 0 bases and J by 0 bases, and 12 bases separated the two germline ends. The CDR3 is 17 residues long. Per the germline V gene, CDR1 is LGHNA and CDR2 is YSLEER. CDR3: CASSQERAGHSGNTIYF. The CDR3 region has the DNA TGCGCCAGCAGCCAAGAGCGGGCGGGTCACTCTGGAAACACCATATATTTT.

The CDR3 sequence: CASSQDSLNYGYTF. As DNA, the CDR3 is TGTGCCAGCAGCCAGGACAGTTTAAACTATGGCTACACCTTC. The chain has TRBV28 and TRBJ1-2, with a weak D call TRBD1 (6 bases). V was pared by 6 bases and J by 2 bases, with 13 bases between. This CDR3 is built from 14 residues. CDR1 and CDR2 from the germline V gene are MDHEN and SYDVKM.

The CDR3 DNA follows: TGTGCCAGCAGCCCCGTGTCCGGGGAGCTGTTTTTT. Translation gives CASSPVSGELFF. The chain recombines TRBV5-4 with TRBJ2-2; no reliable D call. The CDR3 is made up of 12 amino acids. Per germline, CDR1 SGHNT and CDR2 YYREEE (reference sequence). Trimming took off 4 bases at V and 6 bases at J, with 7 bases between the two ends. The whole variable domain, remainder taken from reference TRBV5-4 and TRBJ2-2, is ETGVTQSPTHLIKTRGQQVTLRCSSQSGHNTVSWYQQALGQGPQFIFQYYREEENGRGNFPPRFSGLQFPNYSSELNVNALELDDSALYLCASSPVSGELFFGEGSRLTVL.

The chain has TRBV5-1 and TRBJ2-5; possible D gene TRBD2, 6 bases. V shed 1 base and J shed 5 bases, with 15 bases lying between them. Germline V gene sequence: CDR1 SGHRS, CDR2 YFSETQ. CDR3 length: 15 amino acids. The CDR3 region has the DNA TGCGCCAGCAGCTTGTGGGCGGGGAGTACGGAGACCCAGTACTTC. Its protein is CASSLWAGSTETQYF.

V and J are TRBV28 and TRBJ2-1; 9 bases are a match to TRBD2. V shed 6 bases, J shed 0 bases, and the junction held 9 bases outside the gene matches. CDR1 and CDR2 (germline): MDHEN, SYDVKM. The CDR3 runs to 17 residues. DNA of the CDR3: TGTGCCAGCAGGACTCCGAGCGGGGGGCCCTCCTACAATGAGCAGTTCTTC. Its translation: CASRTPSGGPSYNEQFF.

The CDR3 reads CASSIFVGRGKIRSTDTQYF. CDR3 nucleotide sequence: TGTGCCAGTAGTATATTTGTAGGGCGGGGGAAAATTCGAAGCACAGATACGCAGTATTTT. The chain recombines TRBV19 with TRBJ2-3; 7 bases fit TRBD2. The CDR3 is made up of 20 amino acids. Unmatched junction bases numbered 17, after V lost 2 bases and J lost 0 bases. Germline values: CDR1 LNHDA, CDR2 SQIVND (reference sequence).

V is TRBV5-1 and J is TRBJ1-1, with D perhaps matching TRBD1 (5 bases). CDR3 length equals 17 residues. The V gene lost 2 bases and the J gene lost 1 base, with 18 bases spanning the gap. Per germline, CDR1 SGHRS and CDR2 YFSETQ. The CDR3 protein is CASSFGGGGRKNTEAFF. For the CDR3, the DNA is TGCGCCAGCAGCTTTGGGGGTGGCGGGAGGAAGAACACTGAAGCTTTCTTT.

The V call is TRBV5-6, the J call TRBJ2-4; 7 nucleotides agree with TRBD1. V was clipped by 7 bases and J by 6 bases; unmatched bases: 13. The CDR3 is made up of 15 amino acids. Germline CDR1 reads SGHDT; CDR2 reads YYEEEE. In DNA form, the CDR3 reads TGTGCCAGCGGAGAGGGGGCGGTTGGGGGAAACATTCAGTACTTC. It codes for CASGEGAVGGNIQYF. Supplemented by reference TRBV5-6 and TRBJ2-4, the full variable domain reads DAGVTQSPTHLIKTRGQQVTLRCSPKSGHDTVSWYQQALGQGPQFIFQYYEEEERQRGNFPDRFSGHQFPNYSSELNVNALLLGDSALYLCASGEGAVGGNIQYFGAGTRLSVL.